Described below is a single T cell receptor beta chain sequence and its context. The antigen it binds to is not known. Base qualities are missing; no much larger clone stands one base away. At one collaborating source in Seattle, patients were enrolled during active infection and were followed longitudinally through the course of disease. Each collaborating institution followed its own protocols to collect whole blood in K2EDTA tubes. For TCRbeta analysis, collaborators shipped samples as frozen whole blood, isolated PBMCs, or DNA extracted from either of those sample types. V and J are trimmed by 6 bases and 0 bases, and the gene matches miss 6 bases of the junction. CDR3 length: 15 amino acids, cysteine to phenylalanine. Only the CDR3 DNA stays, 45 bases, in frame from base 1. CDR1 and CDR2 (GTSNPN, SVGIG) derive from the germline V gene (reference sequence). The source of the sample is a study of blood T cell repertoires in COVID-19 (dated by TCRdb to about 2020). For context, the study as a whole: The collaborator samples originated in the United States, Italy and Spain and spanned the acute and convalescent phases of COVID-19. Nearly every sample came with metadata listing a de-identified subject ID, COVID-19 status, age in years and sex. Deeply sampled blood TCRbeta repertoires from subjects exposed to, actively infected with, or recovered from COVID-19 were included in the dataset. The material from the prospective study consisted of cDNA or gDNA derived from T cells, B-cell-depleted T cells, or PBMCs. Where available, HLA class I and class II types were taken from metadata supplied by the sample provider and were not determined by assay-based typing. The samples were drawn from the first 160 participants of the ongoing ImmuneRACE study and from 1,254 subjects provided by 6 global collaborators. The repertoires were made available in a free public database intended to serve as a resource for research on the immune response to SARS-CoV-2. General findings and caveats noted by the study authors: Clinical and demographic metadata were provided uncurated, with the amount varying by source and participant.

TCRbeta CDR3 regions were amplified from genomic DNA by means of the immunoSEQ Assay, a bias-controlled multiplex PCR. In the source study's methods: The number of nucleated cells in each sample was estimated from the amplification of reference gene primers within the assay. To quantify the absolute abundance of each unique TCRbeta CDR3 rearrangement, sequence reads were collapsed and filtered. For each sample, productive Simpson clonality was calculated as the square root of Simpson's diversity index across productive rearrangements. The clones in this table, taken by TCRdb from immuneACCESS, are in-frame only. Not every clone is retained; where verified, under half of the shortfall comes from an unresolved V gene, and the cause of the rest is unknown. V, J and clone size derive from that table, while D and trimming were established from the DNA sequence. This sample lists 400,000 or so clones; 70% to 90% were detected once. Of the sample, roughly 0.87% falls within the top ten clones.

The clonotype comes from a man aged 18 to 30 with COVID-19, enrolled during active disease. Input material: peripheral blood. The chain couples TRBV30 to TRBJ2-2; 8 bases in between match TRBD2. The bases read TGTGCCTGCGGTGGCGGGGGGTCGAACACCGGGGAGCTGTTTTTT. Its protein reads: CACGGGGSNTGELFF.